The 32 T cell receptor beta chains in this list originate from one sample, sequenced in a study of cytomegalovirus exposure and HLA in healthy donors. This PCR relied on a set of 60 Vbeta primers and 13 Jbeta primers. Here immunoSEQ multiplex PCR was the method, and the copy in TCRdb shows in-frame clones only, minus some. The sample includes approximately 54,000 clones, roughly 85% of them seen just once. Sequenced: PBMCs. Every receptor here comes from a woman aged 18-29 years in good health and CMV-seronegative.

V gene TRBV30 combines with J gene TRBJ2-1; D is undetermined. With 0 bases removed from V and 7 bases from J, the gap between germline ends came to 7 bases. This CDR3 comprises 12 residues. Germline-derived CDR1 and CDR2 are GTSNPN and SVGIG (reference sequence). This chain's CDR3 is CAWSVLANEQFF. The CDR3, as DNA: TGTGCCTGGAGTGTACTCGCTAATGAGCAGTTCTTC.

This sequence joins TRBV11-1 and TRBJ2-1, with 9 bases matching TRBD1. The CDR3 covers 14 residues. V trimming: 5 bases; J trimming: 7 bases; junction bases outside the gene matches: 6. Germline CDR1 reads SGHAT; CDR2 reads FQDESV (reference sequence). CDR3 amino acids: CASSRPGTGNEQFF. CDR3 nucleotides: TGTGCCAGCAGCCGTCCCGGGACAGGGAATGAGCAGTTCTTC.

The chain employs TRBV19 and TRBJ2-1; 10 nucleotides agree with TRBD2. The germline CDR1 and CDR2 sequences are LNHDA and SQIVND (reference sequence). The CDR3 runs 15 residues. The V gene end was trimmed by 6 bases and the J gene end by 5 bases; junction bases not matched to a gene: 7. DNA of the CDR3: TGTGCCAGTAGACAAAGGACTAGCGGTAACAATGAGCAGTTCTTC. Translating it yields CASRQRTSGNNEQFF.

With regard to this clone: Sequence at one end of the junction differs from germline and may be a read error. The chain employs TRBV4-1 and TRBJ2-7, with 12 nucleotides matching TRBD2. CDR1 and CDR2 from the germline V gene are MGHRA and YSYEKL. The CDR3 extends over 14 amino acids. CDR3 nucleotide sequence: TGCGCCAGCAGCCAGACTAGCGGGAGTTACGAGCAGTGCTTC. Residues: CASSQTSGSYEQCF.

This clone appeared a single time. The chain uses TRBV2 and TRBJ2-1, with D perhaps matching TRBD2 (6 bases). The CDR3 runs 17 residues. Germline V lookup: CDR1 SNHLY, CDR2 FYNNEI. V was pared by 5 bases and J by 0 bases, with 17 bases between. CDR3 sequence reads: CASSPGAPYYSYNEQFF. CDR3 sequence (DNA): TGTGCCAGCAGTCCGGGAGCCCCTTATTACTCCTACAATGAGCAGTTCTTC.

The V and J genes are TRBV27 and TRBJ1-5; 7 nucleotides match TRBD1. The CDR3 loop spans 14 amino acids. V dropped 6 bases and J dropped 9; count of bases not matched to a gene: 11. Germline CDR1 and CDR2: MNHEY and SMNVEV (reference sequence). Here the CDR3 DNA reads TGTGCCAGCAGAGGACAGGCGGGCATGGTGCCCCAGCATTTT. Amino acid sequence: CASRGQAGMVPQHF.

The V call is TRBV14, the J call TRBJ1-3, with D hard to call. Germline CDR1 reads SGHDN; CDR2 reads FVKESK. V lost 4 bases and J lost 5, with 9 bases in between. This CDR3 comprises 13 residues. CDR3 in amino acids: CASSRGGRNTIYF. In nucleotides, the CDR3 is TGTGCCAGCAGCCGGGGAGGCCGAAACACCATATATTTT.

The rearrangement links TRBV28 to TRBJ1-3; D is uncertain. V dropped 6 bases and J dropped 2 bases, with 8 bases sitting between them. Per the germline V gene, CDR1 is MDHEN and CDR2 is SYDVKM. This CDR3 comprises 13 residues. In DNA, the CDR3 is TGTGCCAGCAGCGGAGGAACTGGAAACACCATATATTTT. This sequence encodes CASSGGTGNTIYF.

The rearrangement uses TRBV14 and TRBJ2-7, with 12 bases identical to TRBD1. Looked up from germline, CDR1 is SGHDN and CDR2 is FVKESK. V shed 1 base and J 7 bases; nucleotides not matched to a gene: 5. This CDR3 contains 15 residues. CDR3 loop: CASSQAGQGAWEQYF. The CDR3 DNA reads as TGTGCCAGCAGCCAAGCGGGACAGGGGGCGTGGGAGCAGTACTTC.

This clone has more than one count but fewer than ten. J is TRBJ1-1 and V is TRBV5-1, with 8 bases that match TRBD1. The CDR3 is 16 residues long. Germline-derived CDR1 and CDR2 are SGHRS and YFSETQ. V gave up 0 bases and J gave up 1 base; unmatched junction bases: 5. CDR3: CASSLVDRGGNTEAFF. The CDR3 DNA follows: TGCGCCAGCAGCTTGGTCGACAGGGGAGGGAACACTGAAGCTTTCTTT.

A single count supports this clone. CDR3 coding DNA: TGCGCCAGCAGCTTAACTAGCGGCGACTCTGGGGCCAACGTCCTGACTTTC. It codes for CASSLTSGDSGANVLTF. V usage is TRBV5-1 and J usage is TRBJ2-6, with TRBD2 matching over 8 bases. CDR1 and CDR2 (germline): SGHRS, YFSETQ. This CDR3 has 17 amino acids. V gave up 2 bases and J gave up 0 bases; unmatched junction bases: 4.

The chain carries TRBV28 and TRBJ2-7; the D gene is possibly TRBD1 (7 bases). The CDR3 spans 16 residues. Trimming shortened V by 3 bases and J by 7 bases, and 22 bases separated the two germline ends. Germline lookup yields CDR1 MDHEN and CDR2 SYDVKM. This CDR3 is CASSFFWDSPGREQYF. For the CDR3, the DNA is TGTGCCAGCAGTTTCTTCTGGGACAGCCCAGGGAGGGAGCAGTACTTC.

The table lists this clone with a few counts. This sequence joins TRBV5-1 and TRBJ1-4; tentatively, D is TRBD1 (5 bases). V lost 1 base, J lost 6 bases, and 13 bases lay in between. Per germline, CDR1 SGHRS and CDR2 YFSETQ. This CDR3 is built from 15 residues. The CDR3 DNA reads TGCGCCAGCAGCTTGAGTCAGGGCGGCGATGAAAAACTGTTTTTT. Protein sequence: CASSLSQGGDEKLFF.

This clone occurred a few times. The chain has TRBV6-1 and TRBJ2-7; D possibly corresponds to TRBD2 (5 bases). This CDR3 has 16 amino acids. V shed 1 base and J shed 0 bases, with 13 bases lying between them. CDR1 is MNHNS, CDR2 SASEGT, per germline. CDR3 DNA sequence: TGTGCCAGCAGTGAAGAGGGCGGGCTACCCTCCTACGAGCAGTACTTC. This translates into CASSEEGGLPSYEQYF.

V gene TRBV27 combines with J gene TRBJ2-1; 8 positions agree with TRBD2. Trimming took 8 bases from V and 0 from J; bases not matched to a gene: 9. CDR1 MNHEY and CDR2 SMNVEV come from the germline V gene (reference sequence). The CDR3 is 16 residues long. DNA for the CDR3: TGTGCCAGCGGGCATGGGCTAGCGGGCTCCTACAATGAGCAGTTCTTC. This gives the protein CASGHGLAGSYNEQFF.

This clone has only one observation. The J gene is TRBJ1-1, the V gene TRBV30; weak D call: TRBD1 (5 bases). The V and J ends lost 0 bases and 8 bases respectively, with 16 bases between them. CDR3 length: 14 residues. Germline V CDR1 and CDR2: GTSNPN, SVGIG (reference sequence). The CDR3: CAWSVLGGELEAFF. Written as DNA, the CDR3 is TGTGCCTGGAGTGTACTGGGGGGAGAACTGGAAGCTTTCTTT. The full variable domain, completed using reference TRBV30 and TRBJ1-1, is SQTIHQWPATLVQPVGSPLSLECTVEGTSNPNLYWYRQAAGRGLQLLFYSVGIGQISSEVPQNLSASRPQDRQFILSSKKLLLSDSGFYLCAWSVLGGELEAFFGQGTRLTVV.

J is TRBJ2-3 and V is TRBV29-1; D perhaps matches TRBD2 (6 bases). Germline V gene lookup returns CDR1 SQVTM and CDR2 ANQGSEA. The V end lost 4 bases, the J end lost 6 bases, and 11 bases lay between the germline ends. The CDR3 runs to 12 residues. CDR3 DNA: TGCAGCGTTGGGGAGGTTGGGGATACGCAGTATTTT. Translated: CSVGEVGDTQYF.

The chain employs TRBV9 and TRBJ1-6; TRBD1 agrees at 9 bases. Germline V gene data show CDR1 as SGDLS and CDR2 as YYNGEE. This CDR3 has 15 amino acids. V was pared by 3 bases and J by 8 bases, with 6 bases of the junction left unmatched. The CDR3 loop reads CASSEGDRGYSPLHF. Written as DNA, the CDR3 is TGTGCCAGCAGCGAAGGAGACAGGGGGTATTCACCCCTCCACTTT.

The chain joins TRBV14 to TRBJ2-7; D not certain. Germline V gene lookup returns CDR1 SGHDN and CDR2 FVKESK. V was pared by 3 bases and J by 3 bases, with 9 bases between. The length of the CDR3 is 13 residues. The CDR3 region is CASSQTRFYEQYF. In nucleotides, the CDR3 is TGTGCCAGCAGCCAGACTCGGTTCTACGAGCAGTACTTC. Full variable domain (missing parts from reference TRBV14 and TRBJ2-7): EAGVTQFPSHSVIEKGQTVTLRCDPISGHDNLYWYRRVMGKEIKFLLHFVKESKQDESGMPNNRFLAERTGGTYSTLKVQPAELEDSGVYFCASSQTRFYEQYFGPGTRLTVT.

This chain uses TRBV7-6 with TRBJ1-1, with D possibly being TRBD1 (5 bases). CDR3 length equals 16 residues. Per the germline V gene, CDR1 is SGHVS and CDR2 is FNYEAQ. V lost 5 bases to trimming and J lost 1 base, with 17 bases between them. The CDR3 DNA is TGTGCCAGCAGCCCCTACCAAGGACAAGGGAACACTGAAGCTTTCTTT. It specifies CASSPYQGQGNTEAFF.

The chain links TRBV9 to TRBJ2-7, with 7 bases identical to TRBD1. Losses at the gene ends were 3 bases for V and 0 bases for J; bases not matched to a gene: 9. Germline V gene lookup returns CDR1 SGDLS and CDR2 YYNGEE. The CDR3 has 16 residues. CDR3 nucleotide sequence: TGTGCCAGCAGCGCGAATAGGGACAGCGTCTCCTACGAGCAGTACTTC. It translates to CASSANRDSVSYEQYF.

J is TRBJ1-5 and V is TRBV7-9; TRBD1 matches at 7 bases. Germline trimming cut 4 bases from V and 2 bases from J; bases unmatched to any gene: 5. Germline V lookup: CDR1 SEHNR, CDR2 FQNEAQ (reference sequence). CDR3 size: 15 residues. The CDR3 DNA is TGTGCCAGCAGCTCCGCAACAGGGGGCAATCAGCCCCAGCATTTT. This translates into CASSSATGGNQPQHF. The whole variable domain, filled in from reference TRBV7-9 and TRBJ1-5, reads DTGVSQNPRHKITKRGQNVTFRCDPISEHNRLYWYRQTLGQGPEFLTYFQNEAQLEKSRLLSDRFSAERPKGSFSTLEIQRTEQGDSAMYLCASSSATGGNQPQHFGDGTRLSIL.

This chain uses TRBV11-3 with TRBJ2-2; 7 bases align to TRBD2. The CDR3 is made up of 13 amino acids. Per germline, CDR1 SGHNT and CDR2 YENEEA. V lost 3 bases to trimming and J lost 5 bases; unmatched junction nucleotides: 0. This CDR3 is CASSFGGTGELFF. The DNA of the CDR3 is TGTGCCAGCAGCTTCGGGGGGACCGGGGAGCTGTTTTTT.

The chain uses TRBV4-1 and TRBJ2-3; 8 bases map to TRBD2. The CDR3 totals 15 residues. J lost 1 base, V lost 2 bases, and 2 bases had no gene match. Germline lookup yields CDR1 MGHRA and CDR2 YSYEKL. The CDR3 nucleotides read TGCGCCAGCAGCCAAACTAGCGGTGGCACAGATACGCAGTATTTT. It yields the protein CASSQTSGGTDTQYF.

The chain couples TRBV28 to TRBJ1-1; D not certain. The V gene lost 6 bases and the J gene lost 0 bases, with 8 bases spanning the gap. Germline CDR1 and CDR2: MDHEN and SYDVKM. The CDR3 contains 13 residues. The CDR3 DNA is TGTGCCAGCAGCCCGAGGGTGAACACTGAAGCTTTCTTT. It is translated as CASSPRVNTEAFF.

In nucleotides, the CDR3 is TGTGCCAGCAGTTCCCTCTTGGGACAGGAAAGACGGGGTGGCTACACCTTC. Translating gives CASSSLLGQERRGGYTF. This chain uses TRBV27 with TRBJ1-2; 8 bases line up with TRBD1. V shed 4 bases and J 7 bases; nucleotides not matched to a gene: 17. Germline values: CDR1 MNHEY, CDR2 SMNVEV (reference sequence). There are 17 residues in the CDR3.

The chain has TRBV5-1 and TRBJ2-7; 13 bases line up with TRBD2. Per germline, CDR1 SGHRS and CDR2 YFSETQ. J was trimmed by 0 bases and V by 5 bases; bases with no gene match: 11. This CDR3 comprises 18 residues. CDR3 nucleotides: TGCGCCAGCAGAGTAGGACTAGCGGGAGTCTGGGGCTCCTACGAGCAGTACTTC. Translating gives CASRVGLAGVWGSYEQYF.

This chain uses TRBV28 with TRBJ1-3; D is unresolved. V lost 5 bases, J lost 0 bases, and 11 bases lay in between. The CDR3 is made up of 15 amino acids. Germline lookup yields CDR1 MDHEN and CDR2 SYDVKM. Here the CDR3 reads CASSLRGVSGNTIYF. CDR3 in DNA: TGTGCCAGCAGTCTAAGAGGCGTCTCTGGAAACACCATATATTTT.

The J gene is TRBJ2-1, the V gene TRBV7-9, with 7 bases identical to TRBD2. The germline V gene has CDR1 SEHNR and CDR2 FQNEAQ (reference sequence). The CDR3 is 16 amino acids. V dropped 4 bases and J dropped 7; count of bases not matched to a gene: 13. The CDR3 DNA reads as TGTGCCAGCAGCTCCCCTTTCGGGACTAACCTTAATGAGCAGTTCTTC. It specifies CASSSPFGTNLNEQFF.

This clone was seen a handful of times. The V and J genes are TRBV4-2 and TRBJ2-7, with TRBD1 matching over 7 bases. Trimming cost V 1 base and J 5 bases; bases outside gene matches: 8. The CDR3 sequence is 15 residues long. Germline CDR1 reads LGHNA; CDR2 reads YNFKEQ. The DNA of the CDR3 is TGTGCCAGCAGCCAAGGCCCCCGACAGGGTAACGAGCAGTACTTC. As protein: CASSQGPRQGNEQYF.

DNA of the CDR3: TGTGCCAGCACCTCATCTAGTACCGAACGATACAATGAGCAGTTCTTC. Residues: CASTSSSTERYNEQFF. The chain recombines TRBV28 with TRBJ2-1; D gene ambiguous. This CDR3 contains 16 residues. Trimming shortened V by 7 bases and J by 4 bases, and 20 bases separated the two germline ends. Germline CDR1 reads MDHEN; CDR2 reads SYDVKM. Drawing the rest from reference TRBV28 and TRBJ2-1, the complete variable domain is DVKVTQSSRYLVKRTGEKVFLECVQDMDHENMFWYRQDPGLGLRLIYFSYDVKMKEKGDIPEGYSVSREKKERFSLILESASTNQTSMYLCASTSSSTERYNEQFFGPGTRLTVL.

Here the CDR3 reads CASSSGTGPYEQYF. The DNA of the CDR3 is TGTGCCAGCAGTTCAGGGACAGGGCCCTACGAGCAGTACTTC. This chain joins TRBV27 and TRBJ2-7, with 9 nucleotides matching TRBD1. The CDR3 length is 14 residues. Germline assignment: CDR1 MNHEY and CDR2 SMNVEV (reference sequence). The J segment lost 2 bases and the V segment lost 4 bases, leaving 3 bases of the junction unmatched.